The next 23 T cell receptor beta chains were all read from a single sample in a study of long-term antiretroviral therapy in people with HIV. Version v3.0 of the immunoSEQ assay was performed at survey level. The assay was immunoSEQ multiplex PCR, and TCRdb's table has in-frame clones only and misses some. The data contain 15,000 to 20,000 clones, roughly 91% of them singletons. The sequenced sample was unsorted PBMCs, obtained 0.3 years after starting antiretroviral therapy. The receptor set was obtained from a man aged 55 to 70 with HIV.

The chain links TRBV10-3 to TRBJ2-6, with D unresolved. With 6 bases removed from V and 0 bases from J, the gap between germline ends came to 9 bases. The CDR3 has 15 amino acids. CDR1 and CDR2 (germline): ENHRY, SYGVKD. The CDR3 here is CAISEVSSGANVLTF. The CDR3 DNA sequence: TGTGCCATCAGCGAAGTGTCCTCTGGGGCCAACGTCCTGACTTTC.

The chain joins TRBV6-5 to TRBJ2-3, with a possible D match to TRBD1 (6 bases). This CDR3 is 11 amino acids long. Germline V lookup: CDR1 MNHEY, CDR2 SVGAGI. Trimming took 5 bases from V and 6 from J, leaving 6 bases between them. The CDR3 nucleotides read TGTGCCAGCAGTCAGGGGGATACGCAGTATTTT. It translates to CASSQGDTQYF.

The chain employs TRBV5-1 and TRBJ1-4, with D uncertain. Germline values: CDR1 SGHRS, CDR2 YFSETQ. This CDR3 has 15 amino acids. Trimming shortened V by 0 bases and J by 7 bases, and 13 bases separated the two germline ends. In DNA, the CDR3 is TGCGCCAGCAGCTTGGCCCAAGTGGAGGGTGAAAAACTGTTTTTT. This sequence encodes CASSLAQVEGEKLFF.

The chain combines TRBV9 with TRBJ2-7; maybe TRBD1 (5 bases). Trimming stripped 0 bases from V and 3 bases from J, with 7 bases between. CDR3 size: 13 residues. From germline, CDR1 is SGDLS and CDR2 YYNGEE. For the CDR3, the DNA is TGTGCCAGCAGCGTAGAAACAGGCTACGAGCAGTACTTC. As protein: CASSVETGYEQYF.

V is TRBV11-1 and J is TRBJ2-2; tentatively, D is TRBD1 (6 bases). Trimming took off 5 bases at V and 7 bases at J, with 14 bases between the two ends. The germline V gene has CDR1 SGHAT and CDR2 FQDESV (reference sequence). The CDR3 covers 14 residues. The CDR3 sequence: CASSPDRSGGELFF. CDR3 sequence (DNA): TGTGCCAGCAGCCCCGACAGGTCAGGCGGGGAGCTGTTTTTT.

The gene calls are TRBV14 and TRBJ2-1; D not certain. CDR3 length: 13 residues. The V gene's germline CDR1 is SGHDN and CDR2 FVKESK. V dropped 4 bases and J dropped 9 bases, with 13 bases sitting between them. The CDR3 spells CASSRHLMSEQFF. Written as DNA, the CDR3 is TGTGCCAGCAGCCGTCACCTGATGAGTGAGCAGTTCTTC. Together with reference TRBV14 and TRBJ2-1, the CDR3 gives the full variable domain: EAGVTQFPSHSVIEKGQTVTLRCDPISGHDNLYWYRRVMGKEIKFLLHFVKESKQDESGMPNNRFLAERTGGTYSTLKVQPAELEDSGVYFCASSRHLMSEQFFGPGTRLTVL.

A single count supports this clone. The gene calls are TRBV7-2 and TRBJ1-1; D unclear. V lost 8 bases and J 0 bases, leaving 7 bases between the germline ends. The CDR3 contains 12 residues. Germline V gene lookup returns CDR1 SGHTA and CDR2 FQGNSA. The CDR3 loop is CASRVLNTEAFF. CDR3 in DNA: TGTGCCAGCCGTGTCTTGAACACTGAAGCTTTCTTT.

This chain links TRBV30 with TRBJ2-5; D remains ambiguous. Trimming shortened V by 1 base and J by 8 bases, and 11 bases separated the two germline ends. The CDR3 runs to 12 residues. Germline V lookup: CDR1 GTSNPN, CDR2 SVGIG (reference sequence). CDR3 residues: CAWSEAPGTQYF. CDR3 in DNA: TGTGCCTGGAGTGAGGCGCCGGGCACCCAGTACTTC.

The V call is TRBV27, the J call TRBJ2-5, with no clear D. V was clipped by 2 bases and J by 3 bases, with 7 bases between them. Germline V gives CDR1 MNHEY, CDR2 SMNVEV (reference sequence). The CDR3 is made up of 13 amino acids. The CDR3 here is CASSLVGKETQYF. The DNA of the CDR3 is TGTGCCAGCAGTTTAGTTGGGAAAGAGACCCAGTACTTC.

J is TRBJ1-3 and V is TRBV4-1, with D maybe TRBD1 (6 bases). V dropped 5 bases and J dropped 0 bases, with 11 bases sitting between them. Germline V gives CDR1 MGHRA, CDR2 YSYEKL. The CDR3 runs to 15 residues. In DNA form, the CDR3 reads TGCGCCAGCAGCAAAACAGGGACCTCTGGAAACACCATATATTTT. Its translation is CASSKTGTSGNTIYF.

The chain couples TRBV18 to TRBJ1-5, with TRBD1 identical over 9 bases. The junction had 2 bases not matched to a gene; V was cut back by 3 bases and J by 5 bases. The CDR3 consists of 14 residues. Germline assignment: CDR1 KGHSH and CDR2 LQKENI. CDR3 DNA sequence: TGTGCCAGCTCACCGGGACAGGGTGATCAGCCCCAGCATTTT. Protein sequence: CASSPGQGDQPQHF. The variable domain in full, completed from reference TRBV18 and TRBJ1-5, reads NAGVMQNPRHLVRRRGQEARLRCSPMKGHSHVYWYRQLPEEGLKFMVYLQKENIIDESGMPKERFSAEFPKEGPSILRIQQVVRGDSAAYFCASSPGQGDQPQHFGDGTRLSIL.

This rearrangement joins TRBV5-4 to TRBJ1-2, with D hard to call. V lost 4 bases, J lost 6 bases, and 13 bases lay in between. Germline V gene lookup returns CDR1 SGHNT and CDR2 YYREEE (reference sequence). The CDR3 has 13 amino acids. The CDR3 is CASSPPGRDGYTF. CDR3 DNA: TGTGCCAGCAGCCCACCAGGCCGGGATGGCTACACCTTC.

The rearrangement links TRBV29-1 to TRBJ1-1; D not certain. This CDR3 has 15 residues. The V and J ends lost 4 bases and 1 base respectively, with 16 bases between them. Germline CDR1 is SQVTM and CDR2 is ANQGSEA. CDR3 bases: TGCAGCGTTGCCCGACTACCGGGGTCGAACACTGAAGCTTTCTTT. It specifies CSVARLPGSNTEAFF.

This clone came up a few times. The chain couples TRBV7-9 to TRBJ1-2; D unclear. Trimming pared 5 bases from V and 8 bases from J, leaving 15 bases between. In germline, CDR1 is SEHNR, CDR2 FQNEAQ (reference sequence). The CDR3 is made up of 13 amino acids. CDR3 residues: CASSQQPGRGYTF. CDR3 sequence (DNA): TGTGCCAGCAGCCAGCAGCCTGGGAGAGGCTACACCTTC.

The rearrangement joins TRBV5-5 to TRBJ2-5; the D is unclear. The germline V and J ends were trimmed by 2 bases and 1 base, with 6 bases remaining between them. Per germline, CDR1 SGHKS and CDR2 YYEKEE (reference sequence). The CDR3 spans 13 residues. This CDR3 is CASSFSSQETQYF. In nucleotides, the CDR3 is TGTGCCAGCAGCTTTTCCAGCCAAGAGACCCAGTACTTC. The full variable domain, with the rest looked up from reference TRBV5-5 and TRBJ2-5, is DAGVTQSPTHLIKTRGQQVTLRCSPISGHKSVSWYQQVLGQGPQFIFQYYEKEERGRGNFPDRFSARQFPNYSSELNVNALLLGDSALYLCASSFSSQETQYFGPGTRLLVL.

V is TRBV18 and J is TRBJ1-2; D may be TRBD1 (6 bases). The CDR3 extends over 14 amino acids. Trimming took off 6 bases at V and 4 bases at J, with 15 bases between the two ends. Germline V gives CDR1 KGHSH, CDR2 LQKENI. CDR3 DNA: TGTGCCAGCTCTCCAAATACAGGGACCTATGGCTACACCTTC. Protein sequence: CASSPNTGTYGYTF.

The chain uses TRBV5-1 and TRBJ2-5, with D possibly TRBD1 on 6 matching bases. This CDR3 is 13 amino acids long. Germline V lookup: CDR1 SGHRS, CDR2 YFSETQ. The V gene lost 3 bases and the J gene lost 1 base, with 7 bases spanning the gap. The DNA for the CDR3 is TGCGCCAGCAGCTGGACAGTCCAAGAGACCCAGTACTTC. As protein: CASSWTVQETQYF. Based on the CDR3 plus reference TRBV5-1 and TRBJ2-5, the full variable domain is KAGVTQTPRYLIKTRGQQVTLSCSPISGHRSVSWYQQTPGQGLQFLFEYFSETQRNKGNFPGRFSGRQFSNSRSEMNVSTLELGDSALYLCASSWTVQETQYFGPGTRLLVL.

The chain is built from TRBV5-1 and TRBJ2-1; the match to TRBD2 covers 10 bases. Trimming at V came to 0 bases and at J to 15 bases, leaving 9 bases not matched to a gene. Germline V gene lookup returns CDR1 SGHRS and CDR2 YFSETQ. The CDR3 spans 14 residues. The CDR3 DNA is TGCGCCAGCAGCTTGGATGGTAGCGGGGGGTGGCTGTTCTTC. It encodes CASSLDGSGGWLFF.

The J gene is TRBJ2-7, the V gene TRBV11-2, with TRBD1 identical over 9 bases. Losses at the gene ends were 5 bases for V and 3 bases for J; bases not matched to a gene: 5. This CDR3 comprises 14 residues. Per the germline V gene, CDR1 is SGHAT and CDR2 is FQNNGV. The CDR3, as DNA: TGTGCCAGCAGCACCATGACAGGGGGCTACGAGCAGTACTTC. Residues: CASSTMTGGYEQYF.

The chain combines TRBV5-4 with TRBJ2-3; the match to TRBD1 covers 9 bases. Per the germline V gene, CDR1 is SGHNT and CDR2 is YYREEE (reference sequence). The CDR3 totals 15 residues. V shed 6 bases, J shed 4 bases, and the junction held 9 bases outside the gene matches. In nucleotides, the CDR3 is TGTGCCAGCAACTCTAGGACAGGGGAGGCAGATACGCAGTATTTT. Its translation: CASNSRTGEADTQYF.

CDR3 nucleotides: TGTGCCAGTAGGCCCCAGGCGGATCCGAACACCGGGGAGCTGTTTTTT. This codes for CASRPQADPNTGELFF. V and J are TRBV19 and TRBJ2-2; no clear D. CDR1 and CDR2 (germline): LNHDA, SQIVND (reference sequence). The CDR3 is 16 amino acids. V lost 6 bases to trimming and J lost 0 bases, with 14 bases between them.

As regards this clone: A junction end diverges from the germline sequence, so it may reflect a read error. The chain links TRBV29-1 to TRBJ2-2; 9 positions agree with TRBD1. Germline V CDR1 and CDR2: SQVTM, ANQGSEA. This CDR3 is 13 amino acids long. The CDR3 nucleotides are TGCAGCGTCGAAGACAGGGGGACCGGGGAGCTGTTTTTT. Its translation: CSVEDRGTGELFF.

The rearrangement joins TRBV6-6 to TRBJ2-7; 7 bases agree with TRBD1. CDR1 is MNHNY and CDR2 is SVGAGI in the germline V gene (reference sequence). This CDR3 region has 12 residues. V trimming: 4 bases; J trimming: 5 bases; junction bases outside the gene matches: 2. The CDR3 region is CASSSTGHEQYF. DNA of the CDR3: TGTGCCAGCAGTTCGACAGGGCACGAGCAGTACTTC.